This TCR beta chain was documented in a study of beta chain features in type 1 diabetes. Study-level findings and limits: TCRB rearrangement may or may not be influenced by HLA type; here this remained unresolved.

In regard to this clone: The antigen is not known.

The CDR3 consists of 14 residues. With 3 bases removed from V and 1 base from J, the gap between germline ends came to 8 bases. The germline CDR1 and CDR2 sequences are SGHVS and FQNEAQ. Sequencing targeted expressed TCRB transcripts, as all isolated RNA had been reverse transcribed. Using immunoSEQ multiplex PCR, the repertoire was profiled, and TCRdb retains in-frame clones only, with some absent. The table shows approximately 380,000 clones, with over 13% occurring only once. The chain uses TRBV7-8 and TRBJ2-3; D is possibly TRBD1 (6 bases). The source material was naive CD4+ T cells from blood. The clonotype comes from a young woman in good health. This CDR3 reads CASSFYRGTDTQYF. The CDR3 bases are TGTGCCAGCAGCTTTTACAGGGGCACAGATACGCAGTATTTT.